The 30 T cell receptor beta chains listed next were all sequenced from one sample in a study of vaccination and CD4 T cells after COVID-19. Indicated time point: late sampling 161 to 241 days after vaccination in a few convalescent patients. TCRdb reprocessed the PCR reads with MiXCR, giving one entry per CDR3 protein. The table lists 25,000 or so distinct CDR3 sequences, roughly 50% of them singletons, with less than 6% in the top ten. Sequencing used CD4+ T cells from blood, obtained about 7 months after SARS-CoV-2 vaccination. All receptors come from a human donor who had recovered from COVID-19.

A few counts support this clonotype. This chain connects TRBV20-1 to TRBJ2-7; 10 bases align to TRBD2. The junction had 8 bases not matched to a gene; V was cut back by 0 bases and J by 6 bases. This CDR3 has 15 residues. Germline V gene data show CDR1 as DFQATT and CDR2 as SNEGSKA (reference sequence). DNA for the CDR3: TGCAGTGCTAGAGATGCGACTAGCGGGTTACTCGAGCAGTACTTC. Its protein is CSARDATSGLLEQYF.

This sequence joins TRBV27 and TRBJ1-6; no clear D gene. The germline V and J ends were trimmed by 0 bases and 9 bases, with 12 bases remaining between them. This CDR3 contains 15 residues. CDR1 is MNHEY, CDR2 SMNVEV, per germline (reference sequence). The CDR3 sequence: CASSLSSRSGSPLHF. The CDR3 DNA follows: TGTGCCAGCAGTTTATCGTCCCGTTCAGGTTCACCCCTCCACTTT.

This clonotype turned up a few times. The J gene is TRBJ2-5, the V gene TRBV28; 12 bases agree with TRBD2. The length of the CDR3 is 16 residues. CDR1 and CDR2 from the germline V gene are MDHEN and SYDVKM. The J segment lost 5 bases and the V segment lost 5 bases, leaving 9 bases of the junction unmatched. As DNA, the CDR3 is TGTGCCAGCAGTCCACTAGCGGGGGGAGACGGGGAGACCCAGTACTTC. This translates into CASSPLAGGDGETQYF.

This clonotype came up a few times. This chain joins TRBV6-1 and TRBJ2-5; 13 nucleotides line up with TRBD2. In germline, CDR1 is MNHNS, CDR2 SASEGT. Trimming at V came to 10 bases and at J to 0 bases, leaving 2 bases not matched to a gene. This CDR3 contains 14 residues. The CDR3 protein is CATGLAGDQETQYF. The CDR3 bases are TGTGCCACAGGACTAGCGGGAGACCAAGAGACCCAGTACTTC.

The V call is TRBV27, the J call TRBJ2-1; the D call may be TRBD1 or TRBD2 (6 bases each). The CDR3 has 15 residues. The V end lost 3 bases, the J end lost 7 bases, and 16 bases lay between the germline ends. CDR1 is MNHEY, CDR2 SMNVEV, per germline (reference sequence). CDR3 coding DNA: TGTGCCAGCAGTTTCCCCGGGGGCTCGTGGAATGAGCAGTTCTTC. Translated, it gives CASSFPGGSWNEQFF.

The genes are TRBV6-1 and TRBJ2-7; D is tentatively TRBD1 or TRBD2 (5 bases each). CDR3 length: 10 residues. Germline V CDR1 and CDR2: MNHNS, SASEGT. V was clipped by 8 bases and J by 7 bases, with 9 bases between them. The CDR3 coding sequence is TGTGCCAGCGGGGGACCTGAGCAGTACTTC. Its translation is CASGGPEQYF.

This clonotype came up a few times. J is TRBJ2-3 and V is TRBV20-1; TRBD2 aligns across 9 bases. CDR3 length equals 16 residues. V gave up 0 bases and J gave up 3 bases; unmatched junction bases: 7. CDR1 is DFQATT and CDR2 is SNEGSKA in the germline V gene (reference sequence). The CDR3 is CSARDGRLAGTDTQYF. The CDR3 DNA is TGCAGTGCTAGAGATGGGAGGCTAGCGGGGACAGATACGCAGTATTTT.

This sequence joins TRBV20-1 and TRBJ1-5, with a weak D call TRBD1 (5 bases). Deletions cut 2 bases from V and 3 bases from J, with 14 bases between. CDR1 is DFQATT and CDR2 is SNEGSKA in the germline V gene (reference sequence). There are 15 residues in the CDR3. The CDR3 reads CSARMGEENNQPQHF. The CDR3 DNA reads TGCAGTGCTAGAATGGGGGAGGAGAACAATCAGCCCCAGCATTTT.

The chain uses TRBV11-2 and TRBJ1-2; tentatively, D is TRBD1 (5 bases). Germline lookup yields CDR1 SGHAT and CDR2 FQNNGV. CDR3 length: 15 residues. Trimming pared 3 bases from V and 0 bases from J, leaving 11 bases between. The CDR3: CASSFQGNTNYGYTF. The CDR3 nucleotides read TGTGCCAGCAGCTTCCAGGGCAACACTAACTATGGCTACACCTTC.

J is TRBJ2-2 and V is TRBV10-1, with D unresolved. Trimming shortened V by 4 bases and J by 5 bases, and 8 bases separated the two germline ends. The CDR3 is made up of 13 amino acids. CDR1 and CDR2 (germline): WNHNN, SYGVQD (reference sequence). CDR3 DNA sequence: TGCGCCAGCAGTGGGTCTGGGACCGGGGAGCTGTTTTTT. Its translation is CASSGSGTGELFF.

This clonotype was counted a single time. The V and J genes are TRBV7-2 and TRBJ2-4; possibly TRBD1 or TRBD2 for D (5 bases each). Germline V gene lookup returns CDR1 SGHTA and CDR2 FQGNSA. The CDR3 loop spans 14 amino acids. The V end lost 5 bases, the J end lost 14 bases, and 22 bases lay between the germline ends. The DNA of the CDR3 is TGTGCCAGCAGCATAGGGACCGCGCCCTTATGGAAGTACTTC. This codes for CASSIGTAPLWKYF.

This clonotype was seen a few times. The J gene is TRBJ1-2, the V gene TRBV7-9; 7 nucleotides agree with TRBD1. Germline CDR1 and CDR2: SEHNR and FQNEAQ (reference sequence). The CDR3 totals 13 residues. After removal of 5 bases from V and 4 bases from J, the junction contained 4 bases not matched to a gene. CDR3 amino acids: CASSNRGPYGYTF. The DNA for the CDR3 is TGTGCCAGCAGCAATAGGGGGCCCTATGGCTACACCTTC.

The CDR3 sequence: CAVSGRGLTDTQYF. The DNA for the CDR3 is TGTGCCGTTAGCGGGAGAGGATTAACAGATACGCAGTATTTT. The chain employs TRBV19 and TRBJ2-3; 9 nucleotides line up with TRBD2. The V gene end was trimmed by 11 bases and the J gene end by 3 bases; junction bases not matched to a gene: 9. The CDR3 covers 14 residues. The germline gives CDR1 LNHDA, CDR2 SQIVND (reference sequence).

This clonotype has more than one count but fewer than ten. V usage is TRBV7-9 and J usage is TRBJ2-1; 13 bases fit TRBD2. The CDR3 length is 16 residues. Germline CDR1 and CDR2: SEHNR and FQNEAQ (reference sequence). J lost 7 bases, V lost 4 bases, and 7 bases had no gene match. In DNA, the CDR3 is TGTGCCAGCAGCTCATTGACGGGACTAGCGGGGAATGAGCAGTTCTTC. Translated, it gives CASSSLTGLAGNEQFF.

V is TRBV27 and J is TRBJ2-7, with a weak D call TRBD1 (6 bases). V was pared by 6 bases and J by 3 bases, with 18 bases between. Per germline, CDR1 MNHEY and CDR2 SMNVEV (reference sequence). This CDR3 comprises 15 residues. The CDR3 DNA reads TGTGCCAGCAGGCCCAGCCGGGACACCAACTACGAGCAGTACTTC. Translating gives CASRPSRDTNYEQYF.

This clonotype has only a few counts. The V and J genes are TRBV15 and TRBJ1-5; tentatively, D is TRBD1 (6 bases). Deletions cut 6 bases from V and 7 bases from J, with 10 bases between. Germline CDR1 is LNHNV and CDR2 is YYDKDF (reference sequence). There are 12 residues in the CDR3. CDR3 nucleotides: TGTGCCACCAGTCCCAGGGGACAGCCCCAGCATTTT. Translated, it gives CATSPRGQPQHF.

The chain is built from TRBV4-1 and TRBJ2-3; TRBD2 is a possible D gene (5 bases). Trimming left V 1 base short and J 2 bases short, with 13 bases between. The germline CDR1 and CDR2 sequences are MGHRA and YSYEKL. CDR3 length equals 16 residues. The CDR3, as DNA: TGCGCCAGCAGCCAAGTGTCGGCGGGTGTCACAGATACGCAGTATTTT. Translated: CASSQVSAGVTDTQYF.

V is TRBV20-1 and J is TRBJ2-7; 14 bases line up with TRBD2. The CDR3 has 14 amino acids. In germline, CDR1 is DFQATT, CDR2 SNEGSKA (reference sequence). J was trimmed by 5 bases and V by 6 bases; bases with no gene match: 6. The DNA for the CDR3 is TGCAGTGCCGACGCGACTAGCGGGAGGGACGAGCAGTACTTC. This codes for CSADATSGRDEQYF.

The V gene is TRBV21-1, the J gene TRBJ1-2. TRBV21-1 counts as a pseudogene. The CDR3 is made up of 17 amino acids. The CDR3 sequence is CASSKVAGPLANYGYTF. The CDR3 DNA reads as TGTGCCAGCAGCAAAGTCGCGGGGCCCTTAGCTAACTATGGCTACACCTTC.

This clonotype occurred a few times. This chain joins TRBV6-1 and TRBJ1-1, with 7 positions matching TRBD1. The CDR3 consists of 13 residues. With 6 bases clipped from V and 3 bases from J, the junction kept 4 bases outside the gene matches. The germline V gene has CDR1 MNHNS and CDR2 SASEGT. The CDR3 loop reads CASSDGQDTEAFF. The CDR3 bases are TGTGCCAGCAGCGACGGACAGGACACTGAAGCTTTCTTT.

The chain carries TRBV7-6 and TRBJ2-2, with no clear D. The CDR3 loop spans 13 amino acids. Trimming stripped 1 base from V and 3 bases from J, with 3 bases between. The germline V gene encodes CDR1 SGHVS and CDR2 FNYEAQ. The CDR3 spells CASSLGDTGELFF. Written as DNA, the CDR3 is TGTGCCAGCAGCTTAGGGGACACCGGGGAGCTGTTTTTT.

The V and J genes are TRBV7-6 and TRBJ2-7; TRBD1 aligns across 7 bases. This CDR3 comprises 16 residues. J lost 5 bases, V lost 5 bases, and 15 bases had no gene match. Germline V gene lookup returns CDR1 SGHVS and CDR2 FNYEAQ. CDR3 sequence: CASSPHRPRGKDEQYF. CDR3 coding DNA: TGTGCCAGCAGCCCCCATAGGCCCAGGGGGAAGGACGAGCAGTACTTC.

The V and J genes are TRBV7-2 and TRBJ2-7, with 12 bases identical to TRBD1. The germline gives CDR1 SGHTA, CDR2 FQGNSA. The ends lost 5 bases at V and 6 bases at J; junction bases unmatched: 11. The CDR3 loop spans 16 amino acids. The CDR3 sequence: CASSRRSGQGASEQYF. In nucleotides, the CDR3 is TGTGCCAGCAGCCGACGGTCGGGACAGGGGGCTTCCGAGCAGTACTTC.

The table lists this clonotype with a few counts. The rearrangement uses TRBV15 and TRBJ2-7; the match to TRBD2 covers 8 bases. There are 14 residues in the CDR3. CDR1 is LNHNV and CDR2 is YYDKDF in the germline V gene (reference sequence). The ends lost 5 bases at V and 2 bases at J; junction bases unmatched: 5. CDR3 nucleotide sequence: TGTGCCACCAGCGAAACTAGCGGAGCCTACGAGCAGTACTTC. Translation: CATSETSGAYEQYF.

This chain joins TRBV5-1 and TRBJ1-2; 7 nucleotides line up with TRBD1. Looked up from germline, CDR1 is SGHRS and CDR2 is YFSETQ. The CDR3 runs 13 residues. V trimming: 0 bases; J trimming: 7 bases; junction bases outside the gene matches: 3. The CDR3 DNA follows: TGCGCCAGCAGCTTGGAGGGGGCTGGTGGCTACACCTTC. Its protein is CASSLEGAGGYTF.

The genes are TRBV28 and TRBJ2-2; 9 nucleotides align to TRBD1. Per germline, CDR1 MDHEN and CDR2 SYDVKM. V was pared by 6 bases and J by 6 bases, with 5 bases of the junction left unmatched. The CDR3 spans 14 residues. The CDR3 DNA follows: TGTGCCAGCAGGCTACAGGGGGCATCCGGGGAGCTGTTTTTT. It yields the protein CASRLQGASGELFF.

The genes are TRBV20-1 and TRBJ2-3, with D possibly matching TRBD1 (5 bases). Trimming took 0 bases from V and 5 from J, leaving 15 bases between them. The CDR3 spans 15 residues. CDR1 is DFQATT, CDR2 SNEGSKA, per germline (reference sequence). The CDR3 region is CSARDPIRVRDTQYF. The DNA for the CDR3 is TGCAGTGCTAGAGATCCGATCAGGGTGAGAGATACGCAGTATTTT.

This clonotype has more than one count but fewer than ten. V is TRBV20-1 and J is TRBJ1-1; maybe TRBD1 (6 bases). The CDR3 length is 13 residues. Germline V gives CDR1 DFQATT, CDR2 SNEGSKA (reference sequence). Trimming shortened V by 4 bases and J by 0 bases, and 9 bases separated the two germline ends. CDR3 sequence (DNA): TGCAGTGCTACGGGACAAGTGAACACTGAAGCTTTCTTT. It specifies CSATGQVNTEAFF.

This clonotype was detected a few times. The CDR3 DNA reads as TGTGCCAGCAGTGACAGCACCTATGGCTACACCTTC. As protein: CASSDSTYGYTF. V and J are TRBV6-1 and TRBJ1-2; D is uncertain. Germline-derived CDR1 and CDR2 are MNHNS and SASEGT. This CDR3 has 12 amino acids. Trimming removed 3 bases from V and 4 bases from J, with 6 bases in between.

The genes are TRBV20-1 and TRBJ2-7; 7 bases line up with TRBD2. The CDR3 loop spans 14 amino acids. With V trimmed by 2 bases and J by 0 bases, 4 bases remained unmatched. From germline, CDR1 is DFQATT and CDR2 SNEGSKA (reference sequence). The chain's CDR3 is CSARTRTSSYEQYF. The CDR3 region has the DNA TGCAGTGCTAGAACTCGGACTAGCTCCTACGAGCAGTACTTC.